Reported below is one T cell receptor beta chain. Germline V CDR1 and CDR2: SGHTA, FQGNSA. The ends lost 1 base at V and 4 bases at J; junction bases unmatched: 5. This CDR3 has 16 amino acids. The data were obtained in a study of blood T cell repertoires in COVID-19. Some clones are missing from TCRdb's copy, which holds only in-frame ones; the method was immunoSEQ multiplex PCR. The repertoire includes some 420,000 clones, roughly nine tenths of them detected once, and roughly 1.1% sits in the top ten. Sequencing was carried out using PBMCs or T cells enriched from blood (not recorded which). The gene calls are TRBV7-2 and TRBJ2-3, with 10 bases identical to TRBD2. The receptor's source is a man aged 30 to 45 who had recovered from COVID-19. This CDR3 reads CASSLGSSGRADTQYF. The CDR3 DNA sequence: TGTGCCAGCAGCTTAGGGTCTAGCGGGAGAGCAGATACGCAGTATTTT.